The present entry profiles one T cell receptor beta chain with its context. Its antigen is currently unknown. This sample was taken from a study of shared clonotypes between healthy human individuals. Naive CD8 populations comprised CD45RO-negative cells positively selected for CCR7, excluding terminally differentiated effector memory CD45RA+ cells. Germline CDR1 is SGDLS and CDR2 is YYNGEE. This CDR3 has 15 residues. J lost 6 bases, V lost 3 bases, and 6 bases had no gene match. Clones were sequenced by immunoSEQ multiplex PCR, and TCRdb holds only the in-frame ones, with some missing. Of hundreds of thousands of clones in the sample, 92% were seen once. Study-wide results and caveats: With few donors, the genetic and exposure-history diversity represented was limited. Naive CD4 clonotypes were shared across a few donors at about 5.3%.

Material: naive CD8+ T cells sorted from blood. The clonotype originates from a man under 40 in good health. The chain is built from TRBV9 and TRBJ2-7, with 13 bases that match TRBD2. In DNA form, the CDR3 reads TGTGCCAGCAGCGCCACTAGCGGGAGGGCGGTCGAGCAGTACTTC. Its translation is CASSATSGRAVEQYF.